The present T cell receptor beta chain was sequenced within a study of identifying expanded T cells in peripheral blood. Study-wide points: Differentially abundant clones: roughly 1.2 between replicates, about 15 at around 15 days, approximately 19 at four.

No infections or other immune events were documented during collection. The method was immunoSEQ multiplex PCR; TCRdb's version includes in-frame clones alone and lacks a portion of them. The table includes about 110,000 clones, about nine tenths detected once. Per the germline V gene, CDR1 is SGHNT and CDR2 is YYREEE (reference sequence). This CDR3 is built from 15 residues. The V and J ends lost 2 bases and 5 bases, in that order; junction bases with no gene match: 9. This clone was detected only once. The antigen is not known. Sample: blood. The clonotype originates from a person aged 18 to 70 in good health. The rearrangement joins TRBV5-4 to TRBJ2-7, with 8 nucleotides matching TRBD2. In DNA, the CDR3 is TGTGCCAGCAGCTTCCGCGGGGGGCCACCCCACGAGCAGTACTTC. As protein: CASSFRGGPPHEQYF.